The rows below give T cell receptor beta chains drawn from one sample of a study of prognosis after radiotherapy for stage I lung cancer. TCRdb re-analysed the multiplex PCR reads in MiXCR, keeping a single row per CDR3 protein. This table holds around 29,000 distinct CDR3 sequences, about 45% found once. This material consisted of PBMCs, taken before or after stereotactic body radiation therapy (not recorded which). The receptors derive from a donor over 45 with non-small cell lung cancer. The CDR3 runs from the conserved cysteine through the conserved F or W. The D gene is left open where the match is weak. Size is stated for part of the rows, as once, few or many counts, or as a class when the clone is expanded.

abundance: few; v_gene: TRBV27; j_gene: TRBJ2-5; d_gene: -; CDR3aa: CASKKRGFWTQYF; CDR3nt: TGTGCCAGCAAAAAACGGGGATTCTGGACCCAGTACTTC
abundance: -; v_gene: TRBV5-1; j_gene: TRBJ1-1; d_gene: -; CDR3aa: CASSFQGPAEAFF; CDR3nt: TGCGCCAGCAGCTTTCAAGGGCCTGCTGAAGCTTTCTTT
abundance: -; v_gene: TRBV6-1; j_gene: TRBJ2-1; d_gene: -; CDR3aa: CASIKIRTLRVTYNEQFF; CDR3nt: TGTGCCAGCATCAAGATTCGAACGTTGCGGGTGACTTACAATGAGCAGTTCTTC
abundance: -; v_gene: TRBV28; j_gene: TRBJ2-3; d_gene: -; CDR3aa: CASSFMFRGTIVSPDTQYF; CDR3nt: TGTGCCAGCAGTTTTATGTTCAGGGGGACTATCGTGAGCCCAGATACGCAGTATTTT
abundance: -; v_gene: TRBV24-1; j_gene: TRBJ1-1; d_gene: -; CDR3aa: CATRASVTANTEASF; CDR3nt: TGTGCCACCAGAGCATCCGTGACTGCGAACACTGAAGCTTCCTTT
abundance: -; v_gene: TRBV7-9; j_gene: TRBJ2-5; d_gene: -; CDR3aa: CASSLVGGLGTQYF; CDR3nt: TGTGCCAGCAGCTTAGTTGGGGGGCTCGGGACCCAGTACTTC
abundance: many; v_gene: TRBV12-3/TRBV12-4; j_gene: TRBJ2-1; d_gene: TRBD1; CDR3aa: CASSLPGTGMNEQFF; CDR3nt: TGTGCCAGCAGCCTACCCGGGACAGGGATGAATGAGCAGTTCTTC
abundance: -; v_gene: TRBV11-2; j_gene: TRBJ2-7; d_gene: -; CDR3aa: CASSLGTILSYEQYF; CDR3nt: TGTGCCAGCAGCTTAGGGACGATCCTCTCCTACGAGCAGTACTTC
abundance: many; v_gene: TRBV28; j_gene: TRBJ1-4; d_gene: -; CDR3aa: CASSSLRRELFF; CDR3nt: TGTGCCAGCAGTTCGCTGCGAAGGGAACTGTTTTTT
abundance: many; v_gene: TRBV6-4; j_gene: TRBJ1-1; d_gene: TRBD1; CDR3aa: CASRNEDRGTEAFF; CDR3nt: TGTGCCAGCAGAAATGAAGACAGGGGGACTGAAGCTTTCTTT
abundance: -; v_gene: TRBV4-3; j_gene: TRBJ2-3; d_gene: -; CDR3aa: CASSQDFSDMQYF; CDR3nt: TGCGCCAGCAGCCAAGATTTCTCGGATATGCAGTATTTT
abundance: -; v_gene: TRBV27; j_gene: TRBJ2-2; d_gene: -; CDR3aa: CASSNQGSGTVELFF; CDR3nt: TGTGCCAGCAGTAATCAGGGTTCCGGGACCGTGGAGCTGTTTTTT